Reported below is one T cell receptor beta chain. Its target antigen remains unknown. Per-nucleotide qualities are absent, and no much larger clonotype sits a single base away. Samples from volunteer blood donors who had recovered from COVID-19 were contributed by a second Seattle source. Collaborating institutions collected whole blood in K2EDTA tubes following their own protocols. For TCRbeta analysis, collaborator samples were shipped as frozen whole blood, as isolated PBMCs, or as DNA extracted from either sample type. TCRbeta CDR3 regions were amplified from genomic DNA by means of the immunoSEQ Assay, a bias-controlled multiplex PCR. As for how the authors treated the data: The number of nucleated cells in each sample was estimated by amplification of reference gene primers within the assay. Sequence reads were collapsed and filtered to measure the absolute abundance of every unique TCRbeta CDR3 rearrangement. For each sample, productive Simpson clonality was calculated as the square root of Simpson's diversity index across productive rearrangements. In its TCRdb copy, this immuneACCESS table keeps in-frame sequences only and misses some clones. Where compared with another copy, unresolved V genes explain less than half of these, and the others have no known cause. Clone size and V and J calls were adopted from that table, with D and trimming inferred from the DNA. Across this sample there are more than 250,000 clones, with approximately 83% seen only once. Roughly 1.9% of the sample belongs to the ten largest clones.

The data stem from a study of blood T cell repertoires in COVID-19 (dated by TCRdb to 2018 to 2021). Turning to the overall study: Collaborator samples came from the United States, Italy and Spain and covered acute and convalescent phases of COVID-19. The prospective study material was composed of cDNA or gDNA derived from T cells, B-cell-depleted T cells, or PBMCs. The dataset comprised deeply sampled blood TCRbeta repertoires from subjects exposed to, actively infected with, or recovered from COVID-19. The repertoires were released in a freely available public database meant as a resource for research on the immune response to SARS-CoV-2. The samples were drawn from the first 160 participants of the ongoing ImmuneRACE study and from 1,254 subjects provided by 6 global collaborators. Nearly every sample came with metadata listing a de-identified subject ID, COVID-19 status, age in years and sex. Where available, HLA class I and class II types were taken from metadata supplied by the sample provider and were not determined by assay-based typing.

Study-wide findings and limitations: The amount of clinical and demographic metadata varied by source and participant and was provided uncurated.

Per the germline V gene, LGHNA is the CDR1 and YNFKEQ is the CDR2. Reading from cysteine to phenylalanine, the CDR3 counts 15 amino acids. This entry keeps only the CDR3 DNA: 45 bases, framed from base 1. V sheds 0 bases and J sheds 1 base, leaving 9 bases between their ends. Sample: peripheral blood. This sequence uses TRBV4-2 and TRBJ1-1; the best D guess is TRBD1, with 6 bases matching. The origin of this receptor is a woman aged 25 to 39 who had recovered from COVID-19. The nucleotide sequence is given as TGTGCCAGCAGCCAAGAAGCAGGGGAGAACACTGAAGCTTTCTTT. Translated, it gives CASSQEAGENTEAFF.